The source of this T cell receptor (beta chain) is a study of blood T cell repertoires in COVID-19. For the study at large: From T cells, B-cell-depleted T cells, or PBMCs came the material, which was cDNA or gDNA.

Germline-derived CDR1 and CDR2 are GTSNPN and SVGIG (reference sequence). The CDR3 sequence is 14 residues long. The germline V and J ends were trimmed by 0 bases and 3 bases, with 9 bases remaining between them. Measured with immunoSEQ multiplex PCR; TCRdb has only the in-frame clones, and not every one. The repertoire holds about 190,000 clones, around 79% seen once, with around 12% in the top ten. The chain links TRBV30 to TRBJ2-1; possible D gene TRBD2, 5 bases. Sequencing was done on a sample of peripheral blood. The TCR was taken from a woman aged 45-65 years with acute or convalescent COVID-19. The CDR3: CAWSVSGYYNEQFF. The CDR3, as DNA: TGTGCCTGGAGTGTAAGCGGTTACTACAATGAGCAGTTCTTC.